The rows below give T cell receptor beta chains drawn from one sample of a study of blood T cell repertoires in COVID-19. Only in-frame clones appear in the TCRdb table, and some are missing; sequencing was by immunoSEQ multiplex PCR. In the table there are about 350,000 clones, over 75% of which are singletons. What was sequenced was PBMCs or T cells enriched from blood (not recorded which). Receptors originate from a woman aged 25 to 39 who had recovered from COVID-19. The CDR3 runs from the conserved cysteine through the conserved F or W. D genes are given only for firm matches. Clone size is not always given. Where it is, it says once, few, many or a class for expanded clones.

v_call	d_call	clone_size	j_call	cdr3_nt	cdr3_aa
TRBV5-4	TRBD1	NA	TRBJ2-2	TGTGCCAGCAGCCCGCGTGGGACAGACAACACCGGGGAGCTGTTTTTT	CASSPRGTDNTGELFF
TRBV7-2	TRBD1	NA	TRBJ1-1	TGTGCCAGCAGCCCGCCGGGACAGCAGTTTAACACTGAAGCTTTCTTT	CASSPPGQQFNTEAFF
TRBV7-9	NA	few	TRBJ1-4	TGTGCCAGCAGCTTGGGGCAGGACGTTAATGAAAAACTGTTTTTT	CASSLGQDVNEKLFF
TRBV18	NA	NA	TRBJ1-5	TGTGCCAGCTCACAAGCCGCGGATAGCAATCAGCCCCAGCATTTT	CASSQAADSNQPQHF
TRBV4-3	TRBD1	NA	TRBJ2-5	TGCGCCAGCAGCCGCTTGGGACAGGGGGAAGAGACCCAGTACTTC	CASSRLGQGEETQYF
TRBV6-2/TRBV6-3	NA	few	TRBJ2-2	TGTGCCAGCAGCTACTTCGGGGGGAACACCGGGGAGCTGTTTTTT	CASSYFGGNTGELFF
TRBV6-1	NA	NA	TRBJ2-5	TGTGCCAGCAGTGAACGTCAGGGGCGGGAGACCCAGTACTTC	CASSERQGRETQYF
TRBV30	NA	NA	TRBJ1-3	TGTGCCTGGAGTGTAGACAGCCTGAGAAACACCATATATTTT	CAWSVDSLRNTIYF
TRBV6-6	TRBD1	few	TRBJ1-4	TGTGCCAGCAGCCGTGACAGGGGCGGTGGTGAAAAACTGTTTTTT	CASSRDRGGGEKLFF
TRBV7-9	NA	NA	TRBJ1-1	TGTGCCAGCAGCTTCACAGGGAGTGGGGCTTTCTTT	CASSFTGSGAFF
TRBV19	NA	NA	TRBJ1-4	TGTGCCAGTAGCAAACCCCTACAGGGACGGAGGAATGAAAAACTGTTTTTT	CASSKPLQGRRNEKLFF
TRBV24-1	TRBD1	NA	TRBJ2-1	TGTGCCACCAGTGATCGGACAGGGGGATACAATGAGCAGTTCTTC	CATSDRTGGYNEQFF
TRBV12-3/TRBV12-4	TRBD1	NA	TRBJ1-2	TGTGCCAGCAGAACCGGACAGGGGGGCTACACCTTC	CASRTGQGGYTF
TRBV29-1	TRBD1	NA	TRBJ2-5	TGCAGCGTCCCGAAAGGGGGCGCAGAGACCCAGTACTTC	CSVPKGGAETQYF
TRBV14	TRBD1	NA	TRBJ1-2	TGTGCCAGCAGCCAATACACAGGGGGCCGGGATGGCTACACCTTC	CASSQYTGGRDGYTF
TRBV5-5	NA	NA	TRBJ2-4	TGTGCCAGCAGTCCAGGGATACAAGCCAAAAACATTCAGTACTTC	CASSPGIQAKNIQYF
TRBV30	TRBD2	once	TRBJ2-7	TGTGCCTGGAGTTTAAGACTAGCGGGGACCTCCTACGAGCAGTACTTC	CAWSLRLAGTSYEQYF
TRBV7-9	NA	NA	TRBJ1-2	TGTGCCAGCAGCTTAGTACGGAGCGACTATGGCTACACCTTC	CASSLVRSDYGYTF
TRBV7-2	TRBD1	NA	TRBJ1-2	TGTGCCAGCAGCAACGGGGACAGATCTAACTATGGCTACACCTTC	CASSNGDRSNYGYTF
TRBV6-6	NA	NA	TRBJ1-5	TGTGCCAGCAGAGAACAGGGCGGCAATCAGCCCCAGCATTTT	CASREQGGNQPQHF
TRBV28	TRBD2	NA	TRBJ2-1	TGTGCCAGCAGTTCGCTAAGCGGGGGTCACTCCTACAATGAGCAGTTCTTC	CASSSLSGGHSYNEQFF
TRBV9	NA	NA	TRBJ1-3	TGTGCCAGCAGCGTATTAGGGGAGGCCATCTCTGGAAACACCATATATTTT	CASSVLGEAISGNTIYF
TRBV28	NA	NA	TRBJ1-3	TGTGCCAGCGGTACGAGTTACTCTGGAAACACCATATATTTT	CASGTSYSGNTIYF
TRBV7-9	TRBD1	NA	TRBJ1-3	TGTGCCAGCAGCTCTCTTACAGGGGGCATAGGAAACACCATATATTTT	CASSSLTGGIGNTIYF
TRBV5-6	TRBD1	NA	TRBJ1-1	TGTGCCAGCAGCTCAGCGGGCAGGGGGTCGGGAACTGAAGCTTTCTTT	CASSSAGRGSGTEAFF
TRBV27	NA	NA	TRBJ1-2	TGTGCCAGCAGTTTATTTGCGGGGCTCGACTATGGCTACACCTTC	CASSLFAGLDYGYTF
TRBV19	TRBD1	few	TRBJ2-5	TGTGCCAGTAGCTCAACAGGGGGCTACCAAGAGACCCAGTACTTC	CASSSTGGYQETQYF
TRBV19	TRBD1	NA	TRBJ1-5	TGTGCCAGTAGTATGGCAGGGGGCGTCGGGCAGCCCCAGCATTTT	CASSMAGGVGQPQHF
TRBV13	NA	once	TRBJ2-7	TGTGCCAGCAGCCAGACAGGGCGGGGACACGAGCAGTACTTC	CASSQTGRGHEQYF
TRBV11-2	TRBD2	once	TRBJ2-5	TGTGCCAGCAGCGAGCGGGGGAAGGGGACCCAGTACTTC	CASSERGKGTQYF
TRBV7-2	TRBD1	few	TRBJ1-1	TGTGCCAGCAGCACACGACAGGGTCGGACTGAAGCTTTCTTT	CASSTRQGRTEAFF
TRBV2	TRBD1	NA	TRBJ1-5	TGTGCCAGCAGTGGGGACAGGGGGCGGAATCAGCCCCAGCATTTT	CASSGDRGRNQPQHF
TRBV5-4	NA	NA	TRBJ2-5	TGTGCCAGCAGCGGCCCCCGAGGAGACCAGTACTTC	CASSGPRGDQYF
TRBV28	TRBD2	NA	TRBJ2-3	TGTGCCAGCAGTTTCCGCGGGGGGGCGGATACGCAGTATTTT	CASSFRGGADTQYF
TRBV11-2	TRBD1	NA	TRBJ2-5	TGTGCCAGCAGCTCAGTCCGGGACAGGGGGCTTGAGACCCAGTACTTC	CASSSVRDRGLETQYF
TRBV5-4	NA	once	TRBJ2-1	TGTGCCAGCAGCCCGGACCTAGCGCAAAACAATGAGCAGTTCTTC	CASSPDLAQNNEQFF
TRBV28	TRBD1	NA	TRBJ1-1	TGTGCCAGCAGGCCCCCGGGAGACAGGGGGCAGACTGAAGCTTTCTTT	CASRPPGDRGQTEAFF
TRBV27	NA	NA	TRBJ1-3	TGTGCCAGCAGCCTACAGGGATCCTCTGGAAACACCATATATTTT	CASSLQGSSGNTIYF
TRBV27	NA	NA	TRBJ2-1	TGTGCCAGCAGTTCGCTGGGGGGGGGCCAGTATGATGAGCAGTTCTTC	CASSSLGGGQYDEQFF
TRBV30	NA	NA	TRBJ1-2	TGTGCCTGGAGTGTAGGTGGGGGCCGTGGCTACACCTTC	CAWSVGGGRGYTF
TRBV30	NA	NA	TRBJ2-3	TGTGCCTGGAGTTATCTCTTAGAGGATACGCAGTATTTT	CAWSYLLEDTQYF
TRBV7-2	TRBD1	NA	TRBJ1-1	TGTGCCAGCAGCTTAACGACAGGGGGTGGAACTGAAGCTTTCTTT	CASSLTTGGGTEAFF